The rows below give T cell receptor beta chains drawn from one sample of a study of cytomegalovirus exposure and HLA in healthy donors. Here immunoSEQ multiplex PCR was the method, and the copy in TCRdb shows in-frame clones only, minus some. The sample consists of fewer than 250,000 clones, about 81% of them appearing once. The sample taken for sequencing was PBMCs. The receptor source for this set is a man in his forties in good health and CMV-seropositive. Both conserved end residues are part of each CDR3. A D gene is named only where the DNA matches it firmly. Size values are once, few and many counts, or a class for expanded clones, and some rows have none.

>TRBV27|18|few|TRBD1|TRBJ1-5
CASSSQGQASYSNQPQHF
TGTGCCAGCAGTTCACAGGGACAGGCGTCGTATAGCAATCAGCCCCAGCATTTT
>TRBV5-1|17|few|TRBD1|TRBJ2-2
CASSLIPGTGDTGELFF
TGCGCCAGCAGCCTCATCCCGGGGACAGGGGATACCGGGGAGCTGTTTTTT
>TRBV7-2|16|.|TRBD1|TRBJ1-3
CASSFPWTGSGNTIYF
TGTGCCAGCAGCTTTCCCTGGACAGGTTCTGGAAACACCATATATTTT
>TRBV11-3|15|once|.|TRBJ2-3
CASSLLDSSTDTQYF
TGTGCCAGCAGCTTATTAGACAGTAGCACAGATACGCAGTATTTT
>TRBV27|14|.|TRBD1|TRBJ1-6
CASTLQGAGSPLHF
TGTGCCAGCACCTTACAGGGGGCTGGTTCACCCCTCCACTTT
>TRBV2|14|.|.|TRBJ1-1
CASSVEYRSTEAFF
TGTGCCAGCAGTGTTGAGTACCGAAGCACTGAAGCTTTCTTT
>TRBV7-3|15|.|.|TRBJ2-2
CASSLTGLYTGELFF
TGTGCCAGCAGCTTAACGGGACTTTACACCGGGGAGCTGTTTTTT
>TRBV11-2|14|.|.|TRBJ2-5
CASSLAGSRETQYF
TGTGCCAGCAGCTTAGCAGGATCTCGGGAGACCCAGTACTTC
>TRBV4-1|14|once|.|TRBJ1-1
CASSQDRGSTEAFF
TGCGCCAGCAGCCAAGACAGGGGCAGCACTGAAGCTTTCTTT
>TRBV5-1|16|.|TRBD2|TRBJ2-5
CASSLAVSGSLETQYF
TGCGCCAGCAGCTTGGCGGTTAGCGGGAGTCTGGAGACCCAGTACTTC
>TRBV19|17|few|TRBD2|TRBJ2-1
CASSIGPASGNYNEQFF
TGTGCCAGTAGTATAGGGCCGGCTAGCGGTAATTACAATGAGCAGTTCTTC
>TRBV4-2|12|.|.|TRBJ1-5
CASSQDDQPQHF
TGTGCCAGCAGCCAAGACGATCAGCCCCAGCATTTT
>TRBV7-8|15|.|TRBD1|TRBJ1-4
CASSSGQGAGEKLFF
TGTGCCAGCAGCTCAGGACAGGGGGCCGGGGAAAAACTGTTTTTT
>TRBV19|15|once|.|TRBJ1-1
CASSIDPGADTEAFF
TGTGCCAGTAGTATAGACCCAGGGGCGGACACTGAAGCTTTCTTT
>TRBV5-1|17|.|TRBD2|TRBJ2-3
CASSSQTSGRVGDTQYF
TGCGCCAGCAGCTCCCAGACTAGCGGGAGAGTGGGAGATACGCAGTATTTT
>TRBV7-9|19|.|TRBD2|TRBJ2-3
CASSSNGLAGSPRTDTQYF
TGTGCCAGCAGCTCTAATGGACTAGCGGGGTCCCCCCGCACAGATACGCAGTATTTT
>TRBV15|17|.|TRBD2|TRBJ2-3
CATSRGPAGGWTDTQYF
TGTGCCACCAGCAGAGGTCCAGCGGGAGGGTGGACAGATACGCAGTATTTT
>TRBV25-1|16|few|TRBD2|TRBJ2-3
CASSAGLAAGTDTQYF
TGTGCCAGCAGTGCGGGACTAGCGGCCGGCACAGATACGCAGTATTTT
>TRBV5-1|17|.|.|TRBJ2-6
CASSPRTSTTGANVLTF
TGCGCCAGCAGCCCGCGGACAAGTACGACTGGGGCCAACGTCCTGACTTTC
>TRBV19|14|few|TRBD1|TRBJ1-5
CASRRTGVNQPQHF
TGTGCCAGTAGGAGGACAGGGGTTAATCAGCCCCAGCATTTT
>TRBV4-1|16|.|TRBD1|TRBJ1-3
CASSQLGTGGGNTIYF
TGCGCCAGCAGCCAATTGGGGACAGGTGGTGGAAACACCATATATTTT
>TRBV14|16|.|TRBD1|TRBJ1-4
CASSPETGFSNEKLFF
TGTGCCAGCAGCCCCGAGACAGGGTTCTCTAATGAAAAACTGTTTTTT
>TRBV6-5|13|.|TRBD1|TRBJ1-5
CATGEGAVQPQHF
TGTGCCACCGGTGAGGGGGCTGTTCAGCCCCAGCATTTT
>TRBV27|14|.|TRBD1|TRBJ1-2
CASSLTGGGYGYTF
TGTGCCAGCAGTTTGACAGGGGGCGGTTATGGCTACACCTTC
>TRBV7-9|14|.|TRBD2|TRBJ2-1
CASSLVAGGGEQFF
TGTGCCAGCAGCTTAGTAGCGGGAGGTGGGGAGCAGTTCTTC
>TRBV18|15|.|.|TRBJ1-5
CASSPQGRGNQPQHF
TGTGCCAGCTCACCCCAGGGAAGGGGCAATCAGCCCCAGCATTTT
>TRBV7-2|16|.|.|TRBJ1-2
CASSSAASELKDGYTF
TGTGCCAGCAGCTCGGCCGCCTCGGAGTTGAAGGATGGCTACACCTTC
>TRBV5-1|15|.|.|TRBJ1-6
CASSLFRDYNSPLHF
TGCGCCAGCAGCTTGTTTCGGGACTATAATTCACCCCTCCACTTT
>TRBV14|15|.|TRBD2|TRBJ2-5
CASSLRTSWGETQYF
TGTGCCAGCAGCCTTCGGACTAGCTGGGGAGAGACCCAGTACTTC
>TRBV5-6|15|.|.|TRBJ2-1
CASSPVGGANNEQFF
TGTGCCAGCAGCCCCGTTGGGGGGGCGAACAATGAGCAGTTCTTC
>TRBV7-8|15|.|TRBD2|TRBJ2-5
CASSPRAGIRETQYF
TGTGCCAGCAGCCCCCGAGCGGGAATAAGAGAGACCCAGTACTTC
>TRBV6-6|15|.|.|TRBJ2-1
CASQGRASSYNEQFF
TGTGCCAGCCAAGGGCGGGCATCCTCCTACAATGAGCAGTTCTTC
>TRBV27|18|.|TRBD2|TRBJ2-6
CASSLLEGGRYGANVLTF
TGTGCCAGCAGTTTATTGGAGGGAGGGAGGTATGGGGCCAACGTCCTGACTTTC
>TRBV28|12|.|.|TRBJ1-2
CASSPQGYGYTF
TGTGCCAGCAGTCCCCAGGGGTATGGCTACACCTTC
>TRBV13|13|.|TRBD1|TRBJ2-5
CASMSRGLGTQYF
TGTGCCAGCATGAGCAGGGGGCTAGGGACCCAGTACTTC
>TRBV29-1|12|.|TRBD1|TRBJ2-7
CSVERQGDEQYF
TGCAGCGTTGAAAGACAGGGGGACGAGCAGTACTTC
>TRBV15|19|.|.|TRBJ2-2
CATSRDLLSSVGYTGELFF
TGTGCCACCAGCAGAGACCTTCTTTCTAGCGTGGGATACACCGGGGAGCTGTTTTTT
>TRBV27|14|once|.|TRBJ2-1
CASSLAHGSNEQFF
TGTGCCAGCAGTTTAGCCCACGGGAGCAATGAGCAGTTCTTC
>TRBV7-7|16|.|TRBD2|TRBJ2-1
CASSSGLAGATNEQFF
TGTGCTAGCAGCTCCGGACTAGCGGGAGCAACCAATGAGCAGTTCTTC
>TRBV19|14|.|.|TRBJ1-1
CASSIRGKRTEAFF
TGTGCCAGTAGTATTAGGGGGAAACGAACTGAAGCTTTCTTT
>TRBV6-1|15|.|TRBD1|TRBJ1-2
CVSSLLQGNGAGYTF
TGTGTCAGCAGCCTTTTACAGGGGAATGGAGCTGGCTACACCTTC
>TRBV5-4|14|.|.|TRBJ2-1
CASSRGTQGNEQFF
TGTGCCAGCAGCCGAGGTACCCAGGGCAATGAGCAGTTCTTC
>TRBV9|15|few|.|TRBJ1-1
CASSVTAAANTEAFF
TGTGCCAGCAGCGTAACGGCGGCGGCGAACACTGAAGCTTTCTTT
>TRBV6-1|18|.|TRBD1|TRBJ2-5
CASSEAFYRDRGQETQYF
TGTGCCAGCAGTGAAGCCTTTTACCGGGACAGGGGCCAAGAGACCCAGTACTTC
>TRBV30|16|.|TRBD2|TRBJ2-7
CAWSLIAGGISYEQYF
TGTGCCTGGAGCCTTATAGCGGGAGGAATCAGCTACGAGCAGTACTTC
>TRBV5-6|14|few|.|TRBJ2-4
CASSLGLAKNIQYF
TGTGCCAGCAGCTTGGGACTAGCCAAAAACATTCAGTACTTC
>TRBV7-9|17|few|.|TRBJ1-1
CASSFFPAVSMNTEAFF
TGTGCCAGCAGCTTTTTCCCCGCGGTTTCCATGAACACTGAAGCTTTCTTT
>TRBV6-5|15|few|.|TRBJ2-3
CASSYGVWRGDTQYF
TGTGCCAGCAGTTACGGAGTCTGGAGAGGGGATACGCAGTATTTT